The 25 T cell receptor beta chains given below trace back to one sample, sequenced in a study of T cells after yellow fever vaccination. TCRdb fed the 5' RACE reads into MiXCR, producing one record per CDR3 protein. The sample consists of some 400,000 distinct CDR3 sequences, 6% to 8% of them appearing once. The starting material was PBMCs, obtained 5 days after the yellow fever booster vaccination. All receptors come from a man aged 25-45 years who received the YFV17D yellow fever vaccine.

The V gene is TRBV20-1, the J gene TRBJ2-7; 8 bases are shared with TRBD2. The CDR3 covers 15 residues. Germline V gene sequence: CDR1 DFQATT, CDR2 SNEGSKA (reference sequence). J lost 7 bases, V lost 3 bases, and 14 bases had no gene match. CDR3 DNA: TGCAGTGCTAGGGTGGGGATAGCGGGACACGGGGAGCAGTACTTC. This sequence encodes CSARVGIAGHGEQYF.

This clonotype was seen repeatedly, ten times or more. CDR3 protein: CSAIPSLDGELFF. The CDR3 coding sequence is TGCAGTGCTATCCCCTCCCTTGACGGGGAGCTGTTTTTT. The chain employs TRBV20-1 and TRBJ2-2; no clear D gene. Germline CDR1 is DFQATT and CDR2 is SNEGSKA (reference sequence). CDR3 size: 13 residues. V was pared by 4 bases and J by 7 bases, with 13 bases between.

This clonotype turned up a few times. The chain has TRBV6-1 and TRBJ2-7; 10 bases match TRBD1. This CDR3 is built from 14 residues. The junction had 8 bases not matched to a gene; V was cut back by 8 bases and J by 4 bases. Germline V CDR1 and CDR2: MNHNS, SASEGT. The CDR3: CASQTGTGDYEQYF. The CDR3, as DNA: TGTGCCAGCCAAACCGGGACAGGGGATTACGAGCAGTACTTC.

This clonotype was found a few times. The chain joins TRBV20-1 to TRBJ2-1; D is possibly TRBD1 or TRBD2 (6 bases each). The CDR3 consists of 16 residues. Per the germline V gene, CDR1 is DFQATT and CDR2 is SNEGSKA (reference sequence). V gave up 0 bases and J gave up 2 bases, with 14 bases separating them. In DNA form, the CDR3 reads TGCAGTGCTAGAGATCCGGGGGCCCAAACCTACAATGAGCAGTTCTTC. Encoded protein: CSARDPGAQTYNEQFF.

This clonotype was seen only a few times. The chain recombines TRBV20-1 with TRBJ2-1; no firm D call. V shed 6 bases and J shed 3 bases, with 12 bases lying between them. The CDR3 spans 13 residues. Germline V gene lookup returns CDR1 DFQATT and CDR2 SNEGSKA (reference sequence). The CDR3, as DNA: TGCAGTGCAGGCCGGGTTAGCTACAATGAGCAGTTCTTC. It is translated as CSAGRVSYNEQFF.

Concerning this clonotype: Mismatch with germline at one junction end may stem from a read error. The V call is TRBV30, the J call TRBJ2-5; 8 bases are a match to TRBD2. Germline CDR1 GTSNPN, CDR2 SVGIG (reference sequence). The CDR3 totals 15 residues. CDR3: CASSVGSGAQETQYF. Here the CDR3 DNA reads TGTGCCTCGAGTGTAGGTAGCGGGGCACAAGAGACCCAGTACTTC.

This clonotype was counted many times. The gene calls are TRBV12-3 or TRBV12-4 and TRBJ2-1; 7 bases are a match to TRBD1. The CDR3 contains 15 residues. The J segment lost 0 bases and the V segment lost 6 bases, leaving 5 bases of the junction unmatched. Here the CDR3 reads CASRKQGSSYNEQFF. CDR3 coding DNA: TGTGCCAGCAGAAAACAGGGGAGCTCCTACAATGAGCAGTTCTTC.

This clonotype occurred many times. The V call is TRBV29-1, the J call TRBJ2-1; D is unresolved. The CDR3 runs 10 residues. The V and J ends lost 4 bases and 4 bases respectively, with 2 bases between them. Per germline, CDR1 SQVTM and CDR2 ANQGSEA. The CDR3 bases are TGCAGCGTTGGGTACAATGAGCAGTTCTTC. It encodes CSVGYNEQFF.

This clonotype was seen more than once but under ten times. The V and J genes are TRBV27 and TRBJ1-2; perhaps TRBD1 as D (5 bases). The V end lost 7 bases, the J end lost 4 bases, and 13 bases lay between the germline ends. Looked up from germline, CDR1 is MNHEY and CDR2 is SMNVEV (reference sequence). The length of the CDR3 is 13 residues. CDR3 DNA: TGTGCCAGCAAGGACCAGGGAAGCTATGGCTACACCTTC. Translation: CASKDQGSYGYTF.

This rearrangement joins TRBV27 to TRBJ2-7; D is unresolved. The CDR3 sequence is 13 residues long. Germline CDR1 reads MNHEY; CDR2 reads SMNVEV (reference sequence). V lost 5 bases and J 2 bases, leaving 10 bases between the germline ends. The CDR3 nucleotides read TGTGCCAGCAGTCCTACCCCCACCTACGAGCAGTACTTC. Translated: CASSPTPTYEQYF.

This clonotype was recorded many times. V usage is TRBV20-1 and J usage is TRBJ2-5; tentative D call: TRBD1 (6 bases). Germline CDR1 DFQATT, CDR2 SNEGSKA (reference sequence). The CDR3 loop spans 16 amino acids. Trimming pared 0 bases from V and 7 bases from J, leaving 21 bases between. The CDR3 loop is CSARDYARGSTGTQYF. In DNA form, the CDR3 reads TGCAGTGCTAGAGATTACGCCAGGGGAAGTACAGGGACCCAGTACTTC.

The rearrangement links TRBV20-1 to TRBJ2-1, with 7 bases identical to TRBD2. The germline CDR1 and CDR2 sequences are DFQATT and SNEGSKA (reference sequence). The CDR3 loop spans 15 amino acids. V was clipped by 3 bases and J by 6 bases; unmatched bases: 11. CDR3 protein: CSARGGSGVGNEQFF. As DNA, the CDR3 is TGCAGTGCTAGGGGGGGGAGTGGGGTCGGCAATGAGCAGTTCTTC.

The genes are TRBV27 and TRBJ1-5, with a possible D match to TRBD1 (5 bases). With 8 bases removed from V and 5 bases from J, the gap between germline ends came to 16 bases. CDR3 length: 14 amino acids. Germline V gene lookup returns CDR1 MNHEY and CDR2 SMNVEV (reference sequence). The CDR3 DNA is TGTGCCAGCGCCCAGACTCGGGGGGATCAGCCCCAGCATTTT. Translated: CASAQTRGDQPQHF.

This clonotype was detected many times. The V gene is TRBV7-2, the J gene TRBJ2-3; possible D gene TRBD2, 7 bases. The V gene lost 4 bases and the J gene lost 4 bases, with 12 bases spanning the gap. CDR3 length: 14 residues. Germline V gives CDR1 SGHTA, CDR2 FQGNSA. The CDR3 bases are TGTGCCAGCAGCTCGGGCGGGGGCCCAGATACGCAGTATTTT. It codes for CASSSGGGPDTQYF.

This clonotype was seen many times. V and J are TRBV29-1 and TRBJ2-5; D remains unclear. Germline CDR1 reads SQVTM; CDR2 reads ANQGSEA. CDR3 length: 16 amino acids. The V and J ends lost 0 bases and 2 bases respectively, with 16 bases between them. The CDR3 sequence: CSVEDPGLRRQETQYF. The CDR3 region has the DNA TGCAGCGTTGAAGATCCTGGCTTAAGACGTCAAGAGACCCAGTACTTC.

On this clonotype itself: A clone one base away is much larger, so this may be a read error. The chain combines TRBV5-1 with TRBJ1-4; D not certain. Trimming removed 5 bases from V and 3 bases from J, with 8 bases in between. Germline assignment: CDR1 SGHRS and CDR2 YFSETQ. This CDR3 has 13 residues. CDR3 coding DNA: TGCGCCAGCAGGAACAGTTCTAATGAAAAACTGTTTTTT. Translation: CASRNSSNEKLFF.

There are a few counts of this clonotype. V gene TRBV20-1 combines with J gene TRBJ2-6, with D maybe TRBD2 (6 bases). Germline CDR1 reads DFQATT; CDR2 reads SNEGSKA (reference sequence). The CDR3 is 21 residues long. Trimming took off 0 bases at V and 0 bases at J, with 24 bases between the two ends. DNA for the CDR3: TGCAGTGCTAGAGACCTACTTAAGGTCCTGCGGGGAAGCTCTGGGGCCAACGTCCTGACTTTC. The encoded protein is CSARDLLKVLRGSSGANVLTF.

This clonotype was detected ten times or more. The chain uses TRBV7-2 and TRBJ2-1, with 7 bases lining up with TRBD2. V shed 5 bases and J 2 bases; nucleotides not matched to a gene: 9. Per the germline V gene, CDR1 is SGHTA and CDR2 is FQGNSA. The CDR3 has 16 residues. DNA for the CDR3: TGTGCCAGCAGCACGATGGGACTACTGACCTACAATGAGCAGTTCTTC. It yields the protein CASSTMGLLTYNEQFF.

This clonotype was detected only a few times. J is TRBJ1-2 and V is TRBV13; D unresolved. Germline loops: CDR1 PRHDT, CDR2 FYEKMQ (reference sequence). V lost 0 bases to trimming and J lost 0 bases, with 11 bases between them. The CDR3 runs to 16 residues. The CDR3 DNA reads TGTGCCAGCAGCTTAGGCTTGGCGGAATCTAACTATGGCTACACCTTC. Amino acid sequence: CASSLGLAESNYGYTF.

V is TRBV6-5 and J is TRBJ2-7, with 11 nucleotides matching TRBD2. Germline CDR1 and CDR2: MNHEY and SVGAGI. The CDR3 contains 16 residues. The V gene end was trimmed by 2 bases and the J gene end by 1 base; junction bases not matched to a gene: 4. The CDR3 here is CASSYGTSGSSYEQYF. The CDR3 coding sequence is TGTGCCAGCAGTTACGGGACTAGCGGTTCTTCCTACGAGCAGTACTTC.

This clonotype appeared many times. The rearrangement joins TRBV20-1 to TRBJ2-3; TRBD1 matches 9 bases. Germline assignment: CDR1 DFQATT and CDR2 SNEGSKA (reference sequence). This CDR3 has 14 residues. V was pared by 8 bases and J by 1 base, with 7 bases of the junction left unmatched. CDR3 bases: TGCAGTTCCTGGACAGGGGCCGGCACAGATACGCAGTATTTT. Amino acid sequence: CSSWTGAGTDTQYF.

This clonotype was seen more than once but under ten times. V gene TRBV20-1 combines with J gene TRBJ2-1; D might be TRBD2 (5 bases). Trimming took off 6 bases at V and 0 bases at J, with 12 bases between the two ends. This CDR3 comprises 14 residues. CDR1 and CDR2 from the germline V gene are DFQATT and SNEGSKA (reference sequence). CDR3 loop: CSANRGSSYNEQFF. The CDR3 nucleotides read TGCAGTGCAAACCGGGGAAGCTCCTACAATGAGCAGTTCTTC.

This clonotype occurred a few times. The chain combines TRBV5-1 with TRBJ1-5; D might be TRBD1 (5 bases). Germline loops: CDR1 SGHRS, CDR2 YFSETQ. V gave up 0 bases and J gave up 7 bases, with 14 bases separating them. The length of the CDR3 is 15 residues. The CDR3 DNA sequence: TGCGCCAGCAGCTTGGAGGGCCAGGGCGGCCAGCCCCAGCATTTT. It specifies CASSLEGQGGQPQHF.

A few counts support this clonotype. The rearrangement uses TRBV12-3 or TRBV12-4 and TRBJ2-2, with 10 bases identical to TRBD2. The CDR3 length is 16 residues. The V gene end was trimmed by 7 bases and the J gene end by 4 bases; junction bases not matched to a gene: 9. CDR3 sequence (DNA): TGTGCCAGCACCTCTTCGAGCGGGGGGGGCACCGGGGAGCTGTTTTTT. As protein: CASTSSSGGGTGELFF.

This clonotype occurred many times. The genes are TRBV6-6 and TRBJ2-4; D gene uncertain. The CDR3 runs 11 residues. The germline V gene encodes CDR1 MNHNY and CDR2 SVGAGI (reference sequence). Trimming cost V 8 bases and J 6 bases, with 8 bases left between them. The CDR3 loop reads CASLIRNIQYF. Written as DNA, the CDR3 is TGTGCCAGCTTGATAAGAAACATTCAGTACTTC.